Below, 23 T cell receptor beta chains from the same sample are listed, as sequenced in a study of cytomegalovirus exposure and HLA in healthy donors. Profiled with immunoSEQ multiplex PCR; TCRdb holds only in-frame clones, not every one. The sample holds 120,000 to 150,000 clones; more than 85% are singletons and the top ten take around 10%. Sequenced material: PBMCs. All receptors come from a man younger than 30 in good health and CMV-seropositive.

The chain joins TRBV10-2 to TRBJ1-3; TRBD1 is a possible D gene (5 bases). The CDR3 runs to 14 residues. In germline, CDR1 is WSHSY, CDR2 SAAADI. Trimming cost V 8 bases and J 4 bases, with 15 bases left between them. The CDR3 here is CASSGGVAGNTIYF. For the CDR3, the DNA is TGCGCCAGCTCCGGGGGGGTCGCAGGAAACACCATATATTTT.

The chain joins TRBV30 to TRBJ1-1; 7 positions agree with TRBD1. Germline values: CDR1 GTSNPN, CDR2 SVGIG (reference sequence). The V gene end was trimmed by 3 bases and the J gene end by 7 bases; junction bases not matched to a gene: 20. This CDR3 comprises 17 residues. The CDR3 loop reads CAWRKTGTFRGMSEAFF. CDR3 nucleotide sequence: TGTGCCTGGAGAAAGACAGGGACCTTCCGAGGGATGAGTGAAGCTTTCTTT.

The chain combines TRBV2 with TRBJ2-2; possible D gene TRBD2, 6 bases. The germline V gene encodes CDR1 SNHLY and CDR2 FYNNEI. CDR3 length: 15 residues. V dropped 3 bases and J dropped 2 bases, with 10 bases sitting between them. As DNA, the CDR3 is TGTGCCAGCAGTGAGCTAGCGCGAAACACCGGGGAGCTGTTTTTT. Protein: CASSELARNTGELFF.

A single count supports this clone. This chain links TRBV9 with TRBJ2-4, with 8 bases identical to TRBD1. Germline CDR1 and CDR2: SGDLS and YYNGEE. The junction had 3 bases not matched to a gene; V was cut back by 2 bases and J by 5 bases. This CDR3 is 14 amino acids long. CDR3 DNA sequence: TGTGCCAGCAGCGTGGACAGGGACCAAAACATTCAGTACTTC. Encoded protein: CASSVDRDQNIQYF.

The V and J genes are TRBV6-6 and TRBJ1-4; D is uncertain. The CDR3 spans 15 residues. Trimming took off 10 bases at V and 2 bases at J, with 17 bases between the two ends. The germline V gene has CDR1 MNHNY and CDR2 SVGAGI (reference sequence). The CDR3 loop reads CAISLTGNTNEKLFF. CDR3 DNA: TGTGCCATCAGCCTAACCGGGAATACTAATGAAAAACTGTTTTTT.

This clone was found once. The rearrangement uses TRBV5-1 and TRBJ2-3; 7 bases are a match to TRBD1. Trimming removed 4 bases from V and 3 bases from J; junction bases left unmatched: 5. This CDR3 contains 14 residues. The germline V gene has CDR1 SGHRS and CDR2 YFSETQ. CDR3 region: CASSLTGPTDTQYF. Written as DNA, the CDR3 is TGCGCCAGCAGCCTGACAGGGCCTACAGATACGCAGTATTTT. The complete variable domain, with remaining parts taken from reference TRBV5-1 and TRBJ2-3, reads KAGVTQTPRYLIKTRGQQVTLSCSPISGHRSVSWYQQTPGQGLQFLFEYFSETQRNKGNFPGRFSGRQFSNSRSEMNVSTLELGDSALYLCASSLTGPTDTQYFGPGTRLTVL.

The CDR3 DNA reads TGTGCCAGCAGCGCGACAGTATCCAAAAACATTCAGTACTTC. Its translation: CASSATVSKNIQYF. The J gene is TRBJ2-4, the V gene TRBV5-6, with D possibly matching TRBD1 (5 bases). The CDR3 is made up of 14 amino acids. Germline lookup yields CDR1 SGHDT and CDR2 YYEEEE. V lost 4 bases, J lost 2 bases, and 10 bases lay in between.

The genes are TRBV7-8 and TRBJ2-7; 7 bases are shared with TRBD1. Germline CDR1 SGHVS, CDR2 FQNEAQ. J gave up 6 bases and V 1 base, and 9 bases lay outside the gene matches. The CDR3 consists of 15 residues. Here the CDR3 DNA reads TGTGCCAGCAGCTTAGGGGGGCAGGGGGAACGCGAGCAGTACTTC. Its translation is CASSLGGQGEREQYF.

This clone occurred a few times. The gene calls are TRBV5-6 and TRBJ1-2; 7 bases map to TRBD1. The CDR3 is made up of 14 amino acids. The V segment lost 0 bases and the J segment 8 bases; nucleotides outside the gene matches: 7. Germline V gene data show CDR1 as SGHDT and CDR2 as YYEEEE. This chain's CDR3 is CASSLDRGYRGYTF. As DNA, the CDR3 is TGTGCCAGCAGCTTGGACAGGGGATATCGAGGCTACACCTTC.

This chain connects TRBV2 to TRBJ2-1; D unresolved. Trimming left V 6 bases short and J 15 bases short, with 15 bases between. From germline, CDR1 is SNHLY and CDR2 FYNNEI. The CDR3 contains 11 residues. The CDR3 DNA reads as TGTGCCAGCAGAAACTCCCCCCGGTTGTTCTTC. It yields the protein CASRNSPRLFF.

The chain combines TRBV5-1 with TRBJ1-1; 7 bases agree with TRBD1. Germline CDR1 is SGHRS and CDR2 is YFSETQ. This CDR3 has 17 amino acids. With V trimmed by 3 bases and J by 0 bases, 11 bases remained unmatched. CDR3 loop: CASSSVYRGSLNTEAFF. The CDR3 region has the DNA TGCGCCAGCAGCTCGGTCTACAGGGGAAGTTTGAACACTGAAGCTTTCTTT.

The chain uses TRBV5-8 and TRBJ1-5; no clear D. Germline CDR1 SGHTS, CDR2 YDEGEE. This CDR3 has 15 amino acids. Trimming removed 3 bases at V and 1 base at J, with 11 bases between. In nucleotides, the CDR3 is TGTGCCAGCAGCTCCGGGATTGGGAGCAATCAGCCCCAGCATTTT. This encodes CASSSGIGSNQPQHF.

The chain couples TRBV5-5 to TRBJ2-5, with a possible D match to TRBD2 (6 bases). CDR3 size: 15 residues. Germline CDR1 SGHKS, CDR2 YYEKEE (reference sequence). V shed 5 bases and J shed 1 base, with 15 bases lying between them. The CDR3 is CASSTATGSQETQYF. CDR3 in DNA: TGTGCCAGCAGTACCGCAACCGGGAGCCAAGAGACCCAGTACTTC.

The chain joins TRBV6-5 to TRBJ1-2, with TRBD1 matching over 7 bases. The germline V gene encodes CDR1 MNHEY and CDR2 SVGAGI. The CDR3 sequence is 13 residues long. Germline trimming cut 6 bases from V and 2 bases from J; bases unmatched to any gene: 3. The CDR3 spells CASRRDSNYGYTF. CDR3 coding DNA: TGTGCCAGCAGACGGGACAGCAACTATGGCTACACCTTC.

The chain has TRBV6-5 and TRBJ2-7; TRBD1 agrees at 9 bases. Trimming removed 4 bases from V and 6 bases from J; junction bases left unmatched: 7. Per the germline V gene, CDR1 is MNHEY and CDR2 is SVGAGI. The CDR3 is made up of 14 amino acids. DNA for the CDR3: TGTGCCAGCAGTTCCCACAGGGGGCTGGGCGAGCAGTACTTC. Amino acids: CASSSHRGLGEQYF.

This clone was found once. The J gene is TRBJ2-5, the V gene TRBV2; 11 bases align to TRBD2. Germline V gene sequence: CDR1 SNHLY, CDR2 FYNNEI. With V trimmed by 6 bases and J by 5 bases, 8 bases remained unmatched. The CDR3 extends over 15 amino acids. For the CDR3, the DNA is TGTGCCAGCAGGAGGACTAGCGGGTCTATGGAGACCCAGTACTTC. It is translated as CASRRTSGSMETQYF. The full variable domain, in which reference TRBV2 and TRBJ2-5 provide the parts outside the CDR3, is EPEVTQTPSHQVTQMGQEVILRCVPISNHLYFYWYRQILGQKVEFLVSFYNNEISEKSEIFDDQFSVERPDGSNFTLKIRSTKLEDSAMYFCASRRTSGSMETQYFGPGTRLLVL.

The chain links TRBV6-1 to TRBJ2-3, with TRBD1 identical over 7 bases. Germline values: CDR1 MNHNS, CDR2 SASEGT. V lost 6 bases and J lost 5; bases outside the gene matches: 8. The CDR3 covers 14 residues. The DNA of the CDR3 is TGTGCCAGCAGCTACACAGGGGCTGGAGATACGCAGTATTTT. Protein sequence: CASSYTGAGDTQYF.

This clone showed up just a few times. The chain is built from TRBV7-9 and TRBJ2-2; 9 bases map to TRBD1. CDR1 SEHNR and CDR2 FQNEAQ come from the germline V gene (reference sequence). This CDR3 has 15 amino acids. Trimming removed 0 bases from V and 8 bases from J; junction bases left unmatched: 4. In DNA form, the CDR3 reads TGTGCCAGCAGCTTAGCTCCGGGACAGGGTGGGGAGCTGTTTTTT. Translating gives CASSLAPGQGGELFF.

The chain recombines TRBV30 with TRBJ1-1, with no clear D. Germline V lookup: CDR1 GTSNPN, CDR2 SVGIG (reference sequence). V was shortened by 2 bases and J by 2 bases, with 15 bases between the two germline ends. The CDR3 runs to 15 residues. This CDR3 reads CAWSPDSAANTEAFF. The CDR3 DNA reads as TGTGCCTGGAGTCCAGACTCCGCGGCCAACACTGAAGCTTTCTTT. The full variable domain, rest sourced from reference TRBV30 and TRBJ1-1, is SQTIHQWPATLVQPVGSPLSLECTVEGTSNPNLYWYRQAAGRGLQLLFYSVGIGQISSEVPQNLSASRPQDRQFILSSKKLLLSDSGFYLCAWSPDSAANTEAFFGQGTRLTVV.

The chain uses TRBV15 and TRBJ2-2; 8 bases line up with TRBD2. V shed 3 bases, J shed 3 bases, and the junction held 6 bases outside the gene matches. Germline CDR1 is LNHNV and CDR2 is YYDKDF (reference sequence). The CDR3 covers 16 residues. The CDR3, as DNA: TGTGCCACCAGCAGCCCTGACGGGGGGGACACCGGGGAGCTGTTTTTT. Its translation: CATSSPDGGDTGELFF.

CDR3 DNA sequence: TGTGCCCCAATTAGGGGGGGGGCCCCCTACGAGCAGTACTTC. Amino acids: CAPIRGGAPYEQYF. The chain combines TRBV19 with TRBJ2-7; tentative D call: TRBD2 (7 bases). The V gene's germline CDR1 is LNHDA and CDR2 SQIVND (reference sequence). This CDR3 is built from 14 residues. Trimming removed 11 bases from V and 2 bases from J, with 19 bases in between.

J is TRBJ2-2 and V is TRBV11-3; 7 positions agree with TRBD2. The CDR3 sequence is 14 residues long. Germline values: CDR1 SGHNT, CDR2 YENEEA. Unmatched junction bases numbered 3, after V lost 5 bases and J lost 3 bases. The CDR3 loop is CASSKSGDTGELFF. The CDR3 nucleotides read TGTGCCAGCAGCAAGAGCGGGGACACCGGGGAGCTGTTTTTT.

CDR3 sequence reads: CASSQRTSGIHEQYF. DNA of the CDR3: TGTGCCAGCAGCCAACGGACTAGCGGGATACACGAGCAGTACTTC. The rearrangement uses TRBV11-1 and TRBJ2-7; TRBD2 matches at 12 bases. The V gene end was trimmed by 5 bases and the J gene end by 5 bases; junction bases not matched to a gene: 7. The CDR3 runs 15 residues. Germline V gives CDR1 SGHAT, CDR2 FQDESV (reference sequence).